This T cell receptor beta chain was observed in a study of shared T cell receptors in the human thymus. Repertoires were generated with immunoSEQ multiplex PCR, while TCRdb's copy carries only in-frame clones and drops some. There are about 540,000 clones in the sample; approximately 78% occur only once, and more than 0.01% lies in the top ten. CDR3 length: 14 amino acids. Trimming shortened V by 4 bases and J by 1 base, and 10 bases separated the two germline ends. The germline gives CDR1 MNHEY, CDR2 SVGAGI. Separately, the same data were catalogued under a study of human thymus T cells.

Sequencing was performed on thymocytes. The chain combines TRBV6-5 with TRBJ1-1, with D hard to call. This TCR came from a boy under two years old with a congenital heart defect. The DNA for the CDR3 is TGTGCCAGCAGTTCACCACCACAGAACACTGAAGCTTTCTTT. Its translation is CASSSPPQNTEAFF.